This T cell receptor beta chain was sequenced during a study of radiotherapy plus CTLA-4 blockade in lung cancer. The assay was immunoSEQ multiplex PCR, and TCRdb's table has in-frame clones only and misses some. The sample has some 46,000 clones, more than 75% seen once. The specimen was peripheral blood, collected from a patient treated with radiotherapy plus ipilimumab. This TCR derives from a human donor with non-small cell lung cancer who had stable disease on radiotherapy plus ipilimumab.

CDR3: CASTALAGAPDTQYF. CDR3 nucleotides: TGTGCCAGCACCGCACTGGCGGGAGCACCAGATACGCAGTATTTT. The chain combines TRBV7-2 with TRBJ2-3; TRBD2 agrees at 7 bases. CDR1 is SGHTA, CDR2 FQGNSA, per germline. V shed 7 bases and J 4 bases; nucleotides not matched to a gene: 11. The length of the CDR3 is 15 residues.